Listed below are T cell receptor beta chains from one sample, sequenced in a study of identifying expanded T cells in peripheral blood. The data were produced by immunoSEQ multiplex PCR, yet TCRdb's version contains in-frame clones alone and is incomplete. This table holds tens of thousands of clones, 84% found once. Sequenced: blood. The source is a person aged 18 to 70 in good health. CDR3s include the opening cysteine and the closing phenylalanine or tryptophan. The D gene is left open where the match is weak. Only part of the rows carry a size: once, few, many, or a class if the clone is expanded.

J gene | D gene | V gene | clone size | CDR3 DNA | CDR3 protein
TRBJ2-3 | . | TRBV10-2 | . | TGCGCCAGCATTAACAGGGACAAAGGACCCCAAGATACGCAGTATTTT | CASINRDKGPQDTQYF
TRBJ2-3 | TRBD2 | TRBV11-1 | . | TGTGCCAGCAGCGTCGGACTAGCGGGAGACTATGGCTCCCGAGATACGCAGTATTTT | CASSVGLAGDYGSRDTQYF
TRBJ2-7 | . | TRBV15 | . | TGTGCCACCAGCAGAGAGGGGACCCTCACGGGCGAGCAGTACTTC | CATSREGTLTGEQYF
TRBJ2-5 | TRBD2 | TRBV19 | few | TGTGCCAGTAGTATTACTCATGGGGGCCCAGCGGGAGGCCAAGAGACCCAGTACTTC | CASSITHGGPAGGQETQYF
TRBJ2-1 | TRBD2 | TRBV4-3 | . | TGCGCCAGCAGCCGGTTCGTCCCTGGCGGGAGGGCCACGACTGAGCAGTTCTTC | CASSRFVPGGRATTEQFF
TRBJ2-7 | . | TRBV14 | . | TGTGCCAGCAGCCTAGGAGGGGGCTGGGACGAGCAGTACTTC | CASSLGGGWDEQYF
TRBJ1-5 | . | TRBV18 | few | TGTGCCAGCTCAGTCGAGGGCGTACAGCCCCAGCATTTT | CASSVEGVQPQHF
TRBJ1-2 | . | TRBV19 | . | TGTGCCAGTAGTATATATTCGAGGGGGACTGGTGGCAACTATGGCTACACCTTC | CASSIYSRGTGGNYGYTF
TRBJ2-7 | TRBD1 | TRBV9 | . | TGTGCCAGCAGCCCATCCGGGACAGGGGGTCGCGAGCAGTACTTC | CASSPSGTGGREQYF
TRBJ2-5 | TRBD1 | TRBV28 | once | TGTGCCAGCAGTCCACCCTCGACAGGGTGGAAGACCCAGTACTTC | CASSPPSTGWKTQYF
TRBJ1-2 | TRBD1 | TRBV25-1 | . | TGTGCCAGCAGTGAACAAAAAGGACAGGGTCTTTTTACTGGCTACACCTTC | CASSEQKGQGLFTGYTF
TRBJ1-4 | . | TRBV28 | . | TGTGCCAGCACTGGGGCTAATGAAAAACTGTTTTTT | CASTGANEKLFF
TRBJ1-2 | . | TRBV6-6 | . | TGTGCCAGCAGTTACTCGATACAACAGGGTTATGGCTACACCTTC | CASSYSIQQGYGYTF
TRBJ2-7 | . | TRBV11-2 | once | TGTGCCAGCAGCTTAGGAGGGACCATCTACGAGCAGTACTTC | CASSLGGTIYEQYF
TRBJ2-1 | TRBD2 | TRBV18 | . | TGTGCCAGCTCACGTAGCGGGAGTATATACAATGAGCAGTTCTTC | CASSRSGSIYNEQFF
TRBJ2-2 | TRBD1 | TRBV28 | . | TGTGCCAGCAGGTCACTTGGACAGGGGGCTTTTGGCGGGGAGCTGTTTTTT | CASRSLGQGAFGGELFF
TRBJ1-1 | . | TRBV14 | . | TGTGCCAGCAGCCAAGTCCTCGTGAACACTGAAGCTTTCTTT | CASSQVLVNTEAFF
TRBJ1-3 | . | TRBV11-2 | . | TGTGCCAGCAGCTTTACAGGGAAAGGTGGAAACACCATATATTTT | CASSFTGKGGNTIYF
TRBJ1-5 | . | TRBV7-2 | . | TGTGCCAGCATCCTCGGGGGTGGGCAGGTCGACAATCAGCCCCAGCATTTT | CASILGGGQVDNQPQHF
TRBJ2-7 | TRBD2 | TRBV6-6 | few | TGTGCCAGCAGCCAACTAGCGGGGTTAGGCTACGAGCAGTACTTC | CASSQLAGLGYEQYF
TRBJ2-7 | . | TRBV10-2 | once | TGCGCCAGCAGTGAGGGCAGGGTGGTGGACGAGCAGTACTTC | CASSEGRVVDEQYF
TRBJ2-2 | TRBD2 | TRBV27 | . | TGTGCCAGCAGTTTAATAGCGGGTGGGACCGGGGAGCTGTTTTTT | CASSLIAGGTGELFF
TRBJ2-7 | TRBD1 | TRBV10-3 | . | TGTGCCATCAGTCGGGACAGCTCCTACGAGCAGTACTTC | CAISRDSSYEQYF
TRBJ1-3 | . | TRBV27 | few | TGTGCCAGCGCCTCCACGAGGGCCGCGGTGGGCGCCATATATTTT | CASASTRAAVGAIYF
TRBJ2-7 | TRBD2 | TRBV6-1 | . | TGTGCCAGCAGTCTAAGACTAGCGGGAGGCCACGAGCAGTACTTC | CASSLRLAGGHEQYF
TRBJ1-1 | . | TRBV4-1 | . | TGCGCCAGCAGCCAACAAATAAGAACAGGGACGGGGAACACTGAAGCTTTCTTT | CASSQQIRTGTGNTEAFF
TRBJ2-5 | . | TRBV7-2 | few | TGTGCCAGCAGCCAGAGGGGGAATCAAGAGACCCAGTACTTC | CASSQRGNQETQYF
TRBJ2-1 | TRBD2 | TRBV5-1 | . | TGCGCCAGCAGCTTGGCTAGCGGGAGTCTCAATGAGCAGTTCTTC | CASSLASGSLNEQFF
TRBJ2-5 | . | TRBV2 | . | TGTGCCAGCAGTGATTGGCAAACAGAGACCCAGTACTTC | CASSDWQTETQYF
TRBJ2-7 | . | TRBV4-1 | once | TGCGCCAGCAGCCAAACCACCCCCGGTCAGCATATTTCCTACGAGCAGTACTTC | CASSQTTPGQHISYEQYF
TRBJ1-3 | . | TRBV9 | . | TGTGCCAGCAGCGTCTCCGGGACAACGGGAAACACCATATATTTT | CASSVSGTTGNTIYF
TRBJ2-1 | TRBD2 | TRBV5-4 | . | TGTGCCACCGGTAAGGGGACTAGCGGAACCTACAATGAGCAGTTCTTC | CATGKGTSGTYNEQFF
TRBJ2-1 | TRBD2 | TRBV11-3 | few | TGTGCCAGCAGCTCAACAGCGGGAGGGTCGTGGAATGAGCAGTTCTTC | CASSSTAGGSWNEQFF
TRBJ2-1 | TRBD2 | TRBV19 | . | TGTGCCAGTAGTATTGGACTAGCGGGTTACAATGAGCAGTTCTTC | CASSIGLAGYNEQFF
TRBJ2-7 | . | TRBV11-2 | . | TGTGCCAGCAGCCCCAGGGACTTTGGGCCCTACGAGCAGTACTTC | CASSPRDFGPYEQYF
TRBJ2-3 | TRBD2 | TRBV10-3 | few | TGTGCCATCAGTGCGAACCCCGGGACTAGCGGCACAGATACGCAGTATTTT | CAISANPGTSGTDTQYF